A single sample gave rise to the 24 T cell receptor beta chains below, sequenced in a study of blood T cell repertoires in COVID-19. Assay: immunoSEQ multiplex PCR; the TCRdb copy retains only in-frame clones and omits some. The sample carries 300,000 to 450,000 clones, 70% to 90% recorded once. Sequenced: PBMCs or T cells enriched from blood (not recorded which). These receptors were taken from a man aged 25 to 40 who had recovered from COVID-19.

The chain combines TRBV24-1 with TRBJ1-2, with D unresolved. Germline V gives CDR1 KGHDR, CDR2 SFDVKD. V lost 3 bases and J 11 bases, leaving 15 bases between the germline ends. There are 13 residues in the CDR3. CDR3 nucleotides: TGTGCCACCAGTGATGGAGGTTCACCATGGTACACCTTC. It codes for CATSDGGSPWYTF.

V and J are TRBV10-3 and TRBJ2-1; 9 bases match TRBD2. J gave up 5 bases and V 2 bases, and 4 bases lay outside the gene matches. The CDR3 sequence is 15 residues long. Germline V gene data show CDR1 as ENHRY and CDR2 as SYGVKD. The CDR3 DNA sequence: TGTGCCATCAGTGAGACGGCGGGGGGGAACAATGAGCAGTTCTTC. This codes for CAISETAGGNNEQFF.

Here the CDR3 reads CASSLSGGYEQYF. CDR3 sequence (DNA): TGTGCCAGCAGCTTGTCGGGGGGGTACGAGCAGTACTTC. J is TRBJ2-7 and V is TRBV5-5, with TRBD2 matching over 8 bases. Germline trimming cut 1 base from V and 4 bases from J; bases unmatched to any gene: 1. This CDR3 region has 13 residues. Germline-derived CDR1 and CDR2 are SGHKS and YYEKEE (reference sequence). Drawing the rest from reference TRBV5-5 and TRBJ2-7, the complete variable domain is DAGVTQSPTHLIKTRGQQVTLRCSPISGHKSVSWYQQVLGQGPQFIFQYYEKEERGRGNFPDRFSARQFPNYSSELNVNALLLGDSALYLCASSLSGGYEQYFGPGTRLTVT.

The chain combines TRBV15 with TRBJ2-5; D gene unclear. CDR1 is LNHNV, CDR2 YYDKDF, per germline (reference sequence). The length of the CDR3 is 14 residues. V was trimmed by 0 bases and J by 2 bases, leaving 7 bases between them. The chain's CDR3 is CATSRDAQQETQYF. In nucleotides, the CDR3 is TGTGCCACCAGCAGAGATGCACAGCAAGAGACCCAGTACTTC. Variable domain in full (rest from reference TRBV15 and TRBJ2-5): DAMVIQNPRYQVTQFGKPVTLSCSQTLNHNVMYWYQQKSSQAPKLLFHYYDKDFNNEADTPDNFQSRRPNTSFCFLDIRSPGLGDTAMYLCATSRDAQQETQYFGPGTRLLVL.

J is TRBJ2-5 and V is TRBV6-5; maybe TRBD2 (5 bases). Germline CDR1 is MNHEY and CDR2 is SVGAGI. The CDR3 has 14 amino acids. V dropped 2 bases and J dropped 5 bases, with 12 bases sitting between them. CDR3 bases: TGTGCCAGCAGTTACCCGGGATTGGGGGAGACCCAGTACTTC. Translation: CASSYPGLGETQYF.

The V call is TRBV11-3, the J call TRBJ1-4; 9 nucleotides align to TRBD1. The CDR3 consists of 15 residues. Germline CDR1 SGHNT, CDR2 YENEEA. V was clipped by 8 bases and J by 4 bases; unmatched bases: 8. CDR3 sequence (DNA): TGTGCCAGCCCCGGGACAGGGTTTTATAATGAAAAACTGTTTTTT. Its translation is CASPGTGFYNEKLFF.

The V call is TRBV3-1 (or the pseudogene TRBV3-2), the J call TRBJ2-5, with a weak D call TRBD1 (5 bases). Trimming took off 3 bases at V and 3 bases at J, with 14 bases between the two ends. Germline CDR1 LGHDT, CDR2 YNNKEL (reference sequence). The CDR3 covers 15 residues. In DNA form, the CDR3 reads TGTGCCAGCAGCCAGAAGATAGGCAGGGAAGAGACCCAGTACTTC. Encoded protein: CASSQKIGREETQYF.

The chain recombines TRBV6-5 with TRBJ1-4; D ambiguous. The V and J ends lost 2 bases and 3 bases respectively, with 7 bases between them. The CDR3 loop spans 14 amino acids. Per germline, CDR1 MNHEY and CDR2 SVGAGI. In DNA, the CDR3 is TGTGCCAGCAGTTACCGGGTTCCTAATGAAAAACTGTTTTTT. Protein product: CASSYRVPNEKLFF.

This sequence joins TRBV30 and TRBJ1-1; tentatively, D is TRBD1 (5 bases). Trimming shortened V by 6 bases and J by 3 bases, and 17 bases separated the two germline ends. The CDR3 extends over 14 amino acids. CDR1 is GTSNPN and CDR2 is SVGIG in the germline V gene (reference sequence). CDR3 nucleotide sequence: TGTGCCTGTATAACGGTTGGGGGGGACACTGAAGCTTTCTTT. It translates to CACITVGGDTEAFF.

This clone was counted a single time. The chain employs TRBV5-1 and TRBJ1-1; D ambiguous. The CDR3 extends over 13 amino acids. Trimming removed 4 bases at V and 5 bases at J, with 12 bases between. Per the germline V gene, CDR1 is SGHRS and CDR2 is YFSETQ. CDR3 DNA sequence: TGCGCCAGCAGCGCGGAGGGTGGAACTGAAGCTTTCTTT. As protein: CASSAEGGTEAFF.

The chain is built from TRBV15 and TRBJ1-1; the D gene is possibly TRBD1 (5 bases). Germline lookup yields CDR1 LNHNV and CDR2 YYDKDF (reference sequence). Trimming stripped 0 bases from V and 7 bases from J, with 18 bases between. The CDR3 length is 16 residues. CDR3 loop: CATSRDLGVATGEAFF. CDR3 in DNA: TGTGCCACCAGCAGAGATCTAGGGGTGGCAACGGGTGAAGCTTTCTTT.

Details on this clone: Additional DNA sequences in this sample encode the identical CDR3. V and J are TRBV14 and TRBJ2-7, with D unresolved. V was clipped by 0 bases and J by 4 bases, with 10 bases between them. Germline assignment: CDR1 SGHDN and CDR2 FVKESK. CDR3 length: 14 residues. CDR3 bases: TGTGCCAGCAGCCAAGATCTCAGGTATTACGAGCAGTACTTC. It encodes CASSQDLRYYEQYF.

The genes are TRBV6-6 and TRBJ1-1; 7 bases fit TRBD1. Germline loops: CDR1 MNHNY, CDR2 SVGAGI (reference sequence). The CDR3 runs to 16 residues. V lost 6 bases and J lost 7; bases outside the gene matches: 17. The DNA for the CDR3 is TGTGCCAGCAGATTCGACAGGGTCGGCCCCCGGAGTGAAGCTTTCTTT. It encodes CASRFDRVGPRSEAFF.

The count of this clone is one. V usage is TRBV6-5 and J usage is TRBJ2-6, with no clear D. CDR1 MNHEY and CDR2 SVGAGI come from the germline V gene. The CDR3 is 14 residues long. The V end lost 6 bases, the J end lost 1 base, and 7 bases lay between the germline ends. Here the CDR3 reads CASRDLSGANVLTF. The CDR3 nucleotides read TGTGCCAGCAGAGACTTATCTGGGGCCAACGTCCTGACTTTC.

J is TRBJ2-3 and V is TRBV11-2; no reliable D call. This CDR3 comprises 13 residues. Per germline, CDR1 SGHAT and CDR2 FQNNGV. V gave up 2 bases and J gave up 5 bases, with 8 bases separating them. This CDR3 is CASSLYRGDTQYF. The DNA of the CDR3 is TGTGCCAGCAGCTTATATAGAGGAGATACGCAGTATTTT. Complete variable domain (other parts from reference TRBV11-2 and TRBJ2-3): EAGVAQSPRYKIIEKRQSVAFWCNPISGHATLYWYQQILGQGPKLLIQFQNNGVVDDSQLPKDRFSAERLKGVDSTLKIQPAKLEDSAVYLCASSLYRGDTQYFGPGTRLTVL.

This clone was detected only once. The genes are TRBV30 and TRBJ1-5, with 10 bases identical to TRBD1. The V and J ends lost 4 bases and 15 bases, in that order; junction bases with no gene match: 18. Germline assignment: CDR1 GTSNPN and CDR2 SVGIG (reference sequence). The CDR3 is 15 residues long. The CDR3 DNA reads as TGTGCCTGGAAAATCCCCGGGACAGGGGTCAACGAACGGCATTTT. Translation: CAWKIPGTGVNERHF.

The rearrangement joins TRBV4-1 to TRBJ2-1; 9 bases match TRBD2. Trimming cost V 6 bases and J 6 bases; bases outside gene matches: 9. Per germline, CDR1 MGHRA and CDR2 YSYEKL. The CDR3 contains 15 residues. The CDR3 region has the DNA TGCGCCAGCAGTAAGGGACTAGCATTGTTCAATGAGCAGTTCTTC. Translation: CASSKGLALFNEQFF.

This chain connects TRBV19 to TRBJ2-2; 8 bases are shared with TRBD1. CDR3 length: 17 amino acids. Per the germline V gene, CDR1 is LNHDA and CDR2 is SQIVND (reference sequence). The trim removed 5 bases at V and 6 bases at J, leaving 14 bases unmatched. The CDR3 reads CASSFRTGLGPAGELFF. CDR3 bases: TGTGCCAGTAGTTTCCGGACAGGGTTAGGTCCTGCCGGGGAGCTGTTTTTT.

The V call is TRBV19, the J call TRBJ2-3, with a weak D call TRBD1 (6 bases). Germline CDR1 is LNHDA and CDR2 is SQIVND (reference sequence). Trimming shortened V by 6 bases and J by 3 bases, and 10 bases separated the two germline ends. The CDR3 is 13 residues long. CDR3 sequence (DNA): TGTGCCAGTAGCCCGGACAGAACAGATACGCAGTATTTT. As protein: CASSPDRTDTQYF.

This rearrangement joins TRBV6-2 or TRBV6-3 to TRBJ1-2; D may be TRBD1 (5 bases). V lost 0 bases and J 8 bases, leaving 10 bases between the germline ends. Germline loops: CDR1 MNHEY, CDR2 SVGEGT. The CDR3 is 13 amino acids. The CDR3 DNA sequence: TGTGCCAGCAGTTACTCGGGGCACCCGGGCTACACCTTC. Amino acids: CASSYSGHPGYTF.

The J gene is TRBJ2-5, the V gene TRBV5-1; D possibly corresponds to TRBD2 (5 bases). This CDR3 comprises 16 residues. CDR1 and CDR2 (germline): SGHRS, YFSETQ. V dropped 4 bases and J dropped 1 base, with 17 bases sitting between them. CDR3 nucleotides: TGCGCCAGCAGCCTTACGGGTCCCGGGGTCCAAGAGACCCAGTACTTC. Translated, it gives CASSLTGPGVQETQYF.

This chain connects TRBV19 to TRBJ1-4, with D maybe TRBD1 (5 bases). In germline, CDR1 is LNHDA, CDR2 SQIVND (reference sequence). The germline V and J ends were trimmed by 2 bases and 4 bases, with 8 bases remaining between them. The CDR3 contains 14 residues. The CDR3 DNA reads TGTGCCAGTAGTATAAGGGGAGGTAATGAAAAACTGTTTTTT. Its translation is CASSIRGGNEKLFF.

V gene TRBV2 combines with J gene TRBJ2-5; 8 bases are shared with TRBD2. CDR1 is SNHLY, CDR2 FYNNEI, per germline. The length of the CDR3 is 12 residues. Trimming took 8 bases from V and 4 from J; bases not matched to a gene: 3. The CDR3 region is CASSGLAETQYF. DNA of the CDR3: TGTGCCAGCTCTGGACTAGCAGAGACCCAGTACTTC. Based on the CDR3 plus reference TRBV2 and TRBJ2-5, the full variable domain is EPEVTQTPSHQVTQMGQEVILRCVPISNHLYFYWYRQILGQKVEFLVSFYNNEISEKSEIFDDQFSVERPDGSNFTLKIRSTKLEDSAMYFCASSGLAETQYFGPGTRLLVL.

The V and J genes are TRBV6-6 and TRBJ1-4, with 7 positions matching TRBD1. The CDR3 is 16 amino acids. Germline values: CDR1 MNHNY, CDR2 SVGAGI (reference sequence). V was pared by 6 bases and J by 5 bases, with 12 bases of the junction left unmatched. DNA of the CDR3: TGTGCCAGCAGGCCTGGCCGGACAGGAACGAATGAAAAACTGTTTTTT. Its protein is CASRPGRTGTNEKLFF.